A selection of T cell receptor beta chains follows, all from one sample in a study of OX40 agonist ivuxolimab in advanced cancers. The protocol was immunoSEQ multiplex PCR, while the TCRdb copy is restricted to in-frame clones and leaves out a portion. The table records 50,000 to 70,000 clones, 80% to 90% of them present only once. Sequencing was performed on CD4+ or CD8+ T cells sorted from blood, taken in a trial of the OX40 agonist ivuxolimab. These receptor sequences come from an adult with an advanced solid tumor such as melanoma, head and neck, liver or kidney cancer. Each CDR3 is given with its conserved first and last residue. The D gene is left open where the match is weak. Size is omitted from some rows. Given values are once, few, many or a class for expanded clones.

clone_size: NA
j_call: TRBJ1-1
d_call: NA
v_call: TRBV5-4
cdr3_aa: CASSWGGTEAFF
cdr3_nt: TGTGCCAGCAGCTGGGGGGGAACTGAAGCTTTCTTT

clone_size: NA
j_call: TRBJ2-1
d_call: TRBD2
v_call: TRBV5-4
cdr3_aa: CASSLDGGIYNEQFF
cdr3_nt: TGTGCCAGCAGCTTGGACGGGGGGATTTACAATGAGCAGTTCTTC

clone_size: NA
j_call: TRBJ2-4
d_call: NA
v_call: TRBV7-6
cdr3_aa: CASSLAGGIDIQYF
cdr3_nt: TGTGCCAGCAGCTTAGCGGGGGGTATAGACATTCAGTACTTC

clone_size: once
j_call: TRBJ2-4
d_call: NA
v_call: TRBV27
cdr3_aa: CASSLGRFNIQYF
cdr3_nt: TGTGCCAGCAGTTTGGGCAGGTTCAACATTCAGTACTTC

clone_size: NA
j_call: TRBJ1-1
d_call: NA
v_call: TRBV5-1
cdr3_aa: CASSWYEMHDTEAFF
cdr3_nt: TGCGCCAGCAGCTGGTATGAAATGCATGACACTGAAGCTTTCTTT

clone_size: NA
j_call: TRBJ1-6
d_call: NA
v_call: TRBV7-8
cdr3_aa: CASSPRSRDIYNSPLHF
cdr3_nt: TGTGCCAGCAGCCCCCGGAGCCGGGACATCTATAATTCACCCCTCCACTTT

clone_size: NA
j_call: TRBJ2-7
d_call: TRBD1
v_call: TRBV30
cdr3_aa: CASDRALSYGQYF
cdr3_nt: TGTGCCAGTGACAGGGCCCTCTCCTACGGGCAGTACTTC

clone_size: NA
j_call: TRBJ2-7
d_call: NA
v_call: TRBV7-2
cdr3_aa: CASSLDGLAYEQYF
cdr3_nt: TGTGCCAGCAGCTTGGATGGACTCGCCTACGAGCAGTACTTC

clone_size: NA
j_call: TRBJ1-1
d_call: TRBD1
v_call: TRBV19
cdr3_aa: CASRAGDRGNTEAFF
cdr3_nt: TGTGCCAGTAGGGCTGGGGACAGGGGGAACACTGAAGCTTTCTTT

clone_size: NA
j_call: TRBJ2-5
d_call: NA
v_call: TRBV9
cdr3_aa: CASSVRGSGQETQYF
cdr3_nt: TGTGCCAGCAGCGTAAGAGGGTCAGGACAAGAGACCCAGTACTTC

clone_size: NA
j_call: TRBJ1-2
d_call: NA
v_call: TRBV11-2
cdr3_aa: CASSPRLGEGGWYGYTF
cdr3_nt: TGTGCCAGCAGCCCACGCCTAGGGGAAGGGGGTTGGTATGGCTACACCTTC

clone_size: NA
j_call: TRBJ2-7
d_call: NA
v_call: TRBV27
cdr3_aa: CASSLDRGYEQYF
cdr3_nt: TGTGCCAGCAGTCTGGACAGAGGTTACGAGCAGTACTTC

clone_size: NA
j_call: TRBJ2-7
d_call: NA
v_call: TRBV5-1
cdr3_aa: CASRLQGGLLDEQYF
cdr3_nt: TGCGCCAGCAGGCTCCAGGGGGGTTTGTTGGACGAGCAGTACTTC